This T cell receptor beta chain is from a study of shared clonotypes between healthy human individuals. As for the study in general: A donor's plate count was three for CD4 naive and three for CD4 memory; CD8 naive had two and CD8 memory one.

Here immunoSEQ multiplex PCR was the method, and the copy in TCRdb shows in-frame clones only, minus some. The sample contains over 2 million clones, 85% to 95% of which appear only once. Naive CD8 cells, CD45RO-negative and positively selected for CCR7, excluded terminally differentiated effector memory CD45RA+ cells. The germline gives CDR1 LGHNA, CDR2 YSLEER. V was clipped by 0 bases and J by 0 bases, with 12 bases between them. The CDR3 has 18 amino acids. The sample consisted of naive CD8+ T cells sorted from blood. This TCR derives from a man aged 18 to 35 in good health. The chain links TRBV4-3 to TRBJ1-6; maybe TRBD1 (5 bases). DNA for the CDR3: TGCGCCAGCAGCCAAGATATCGGGGCCAGCTCCTATAATTCACCCCTCCACTTT. Its translation is CASSQDIGASSYNSPLHF.